The 2 T cell receptor beta chains in this list originate from one sample, sequenced in a study of spatial heterogeneity in lung cancer. TCRdb re-analysed the 5' RACE reads in MiXCR, keeping a single row per CDR3 protein. The sample has about 120,000 distinct CDR3 sequences; 12% are singletons. Time point meaning: blood at routine non-recurrence follow-up after resection. Sequencing was performed on whole RNA extracted from tumor and nontumor lung tissue, or from frozen PBMC, and the material was left unsorted. The sequenced sample was PBMCs, obtained at follow-up. Receptor source: a male donor with early-stage non-small cell lung cancer.

This clonotype occurred a few times. The J gene is TRBJ1-5, the V gene TRBV5-1, with a tentative D call TRBD1 (6 bases). The germline gives CDR1 SGHRS, CDR2 YFSETQ. Trimming took off 4 bases at V and 6 bases at J, with 11 bases between the two ends. There are 13 residues in the CDR3. The CDR3 nucleotides read TGCGCCAGCAGCAGTACAGGGAGTCAGCCCCAGCATTTT. Encoded protein: CASSSTGSQPQHF.

This clonotype came up many times. The chain is built from TRBV7-8 and TRBJ2-3; TRBD1 might be the D (5 bases). V was cut by 4 bases and J by 0 bases, with 14 bases left in between. The CDR3 has 16 residues. Germline V gene lookup returns CDR1 SGHVS and CDR2 FQNEAQ. Written as DNA, the CDR3 is TGTGCCAGCAGCTACCGCAGGGTGACTAGCACAGATACGCAGTATTTT. Translation: CASSYRRVTSTDTQYF. The full variable domain, rest sourced from reference TRBV7-8 and TRBJ2-3, is GAGVSQSPRYKVAKRGQDVALRCDPISGHVSLFWYQQALGQGPEFLTYFQNEAQLDKSGLPSDRFFAERPEGSVSTLKIQRTQQEDSAVYLCASSYRRVTSTDTQYFGPGTRLTVL.